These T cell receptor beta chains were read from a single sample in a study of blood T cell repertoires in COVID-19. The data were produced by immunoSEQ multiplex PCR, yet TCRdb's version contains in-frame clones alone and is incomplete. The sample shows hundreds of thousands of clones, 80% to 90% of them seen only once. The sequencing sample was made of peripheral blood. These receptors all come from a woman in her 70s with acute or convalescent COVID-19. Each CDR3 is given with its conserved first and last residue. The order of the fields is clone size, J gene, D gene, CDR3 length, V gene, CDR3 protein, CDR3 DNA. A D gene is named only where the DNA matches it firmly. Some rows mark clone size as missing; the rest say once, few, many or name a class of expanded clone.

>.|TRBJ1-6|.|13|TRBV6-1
CASSEALASPLHF
TGTGCCAGCAGTGAAGCGCTAGCCTCACCCCTCCACTTT
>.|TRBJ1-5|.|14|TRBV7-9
CASSLDGGRQPQHF
TGTGCCAGCAGCTTAGACGGGGGAAGGCAGCCCCAGCATTTT
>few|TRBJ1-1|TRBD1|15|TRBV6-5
CASRPLDRGSAEAFF
TGTGCCAGCAGGCCCCTAGACAGGGGGTCGGCTGAAGCTTTCTTT
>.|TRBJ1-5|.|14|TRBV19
CASSEVRSNQPQHF
TGTGCCAGTTCCGAGGTGAGGAGCAATCAGCCCCAGCATTTT
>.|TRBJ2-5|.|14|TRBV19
CASSIGQGRETQYF
TGTGCCAGTAGTATTGGGCAGGGGCGGGAGACCCAGTACTTC
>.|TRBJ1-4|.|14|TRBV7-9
CASSLGHINEKLFF
TGTGCCAGCAGCTTAGGTCACATTAATGAAAAACTGTTTTTT
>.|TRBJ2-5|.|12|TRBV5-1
CASTGSQETQYF
TGCGCCAGTACAGGCTCTCAAGAGACCCAGTACTTC
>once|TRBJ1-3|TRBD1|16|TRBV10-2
CASSDRQGIDGNTIYF
TGCGCCAGCAGTGACCGACAGGGGATAGATGGAAACACCATATATTTT
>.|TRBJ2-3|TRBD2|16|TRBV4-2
CASSVLAGGSRDTQYF
TGTGCCAGCAGCGTTCTAGCGGGGGGCTCGCGGGATACGCAGTATTTT
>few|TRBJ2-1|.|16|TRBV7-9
CASSLERGGWSNEQFF
TGTGCCAGCAGCTTAGAAAGGGGAGGTTGGTCCAATGAGCAGTTCTTC
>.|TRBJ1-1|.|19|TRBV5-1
CASSLAVRQNGVGKTEAFF
TGCGCCAGCAGCTTGGCCGTACGGCAGAACGGGGTAGGAAAGACTGAAGCTTTCTTT
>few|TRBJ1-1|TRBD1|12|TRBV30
CAWRTGRTEAFF
TGTGCCTGGAGGACAGGGAGAACTGAAGCTTTCTTT
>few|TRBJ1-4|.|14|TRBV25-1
CASSVQGLFEKLFF
TGTGCCAGCAGTGTACAGGGTTTGTTTGAAAAACTGTTTTTT
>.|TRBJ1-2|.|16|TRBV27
CASSLPPLGASYGYTF
TGTGCCAGCAGTTTACCCCCTCTAGGGGCTTCATATGGCTACACCTTC
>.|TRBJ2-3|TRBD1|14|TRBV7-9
CASSLGQATDTQYF
TGTGCCAGCAGCCTTGGACAGGCCACAGATACGCAGTATTTT
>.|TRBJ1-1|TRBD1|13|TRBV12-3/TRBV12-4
CASSLTGATEAFF
TGTGCCAGCAGTTTAACAGGGGCTACTGAAGCTTTCTTT
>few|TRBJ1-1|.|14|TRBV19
CASSTGPYNTEAFF
TGTGCCAGTAGTACTGGGCCTTATAACACTGAAGCTTTCTTT
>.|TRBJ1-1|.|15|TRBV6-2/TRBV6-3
CASSYSGQGNAEVFF
TGTGCCAGCAGTTACTCGGGGCAGGGAAACGCTGAAGTTTTCTTT
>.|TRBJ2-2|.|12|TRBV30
CAWSFPGGELFF
TGTGCCTGGAGTTTTCCGGGGGGGGAGCTGTTTTTT
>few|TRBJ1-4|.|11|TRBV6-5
CASRANEKLFF
TGTGCCAGCAGAGCAAATGAAAAACTGTTTTTT
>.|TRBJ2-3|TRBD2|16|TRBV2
CASYGGLAGGTDTQYF
TGTGCCAGCTACGGGGGACTAGCGGGCGGGACAGATACGCAGTATTTT
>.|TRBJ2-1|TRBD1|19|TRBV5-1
CASSLAGTGGGSSYNEQFF
TGCGCCAGCAGCTTGGCCGGGACAGGGGGCGGGAGCTCCTACAATGAGCAGTTCTTC
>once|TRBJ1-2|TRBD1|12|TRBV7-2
CASSRRDRGGTF
TGTGCCAGCAGCCGCCGGGACAGGGGAGGAACCTTC
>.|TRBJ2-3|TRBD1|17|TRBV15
CASRPKLPGQGAGTQYF
TGTGCCTCACGACCCAAACTTCCGGGACAGGGGGCCGGTACGCAGTATTTT
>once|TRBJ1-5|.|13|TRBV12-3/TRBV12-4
CASSPRGFQPQHF
TGTGCCAGCAGTCCAAGGGGGTTTCAGCCCCAGCATTTT
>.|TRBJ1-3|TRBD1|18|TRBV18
CASSPRTGAASSGNTIYF
TGTGCCAGCTCACCAAGGACAGGGGCCGCGAGCTCTGGAAACACCATATATTTT
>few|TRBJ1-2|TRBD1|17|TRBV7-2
CASSQGQGVALGGGYTF
TGTGCCAGCAGCCAGGGACAGGGGGTTGCCTTAGGGGGTGGCTACACCTTC
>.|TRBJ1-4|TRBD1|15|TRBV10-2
CASRDREESHEKLFF
TGCGCCAGCAGGGACAGGGAGGAAAGTCATGAAAAACTGTTTTTT
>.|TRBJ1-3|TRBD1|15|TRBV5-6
CASSSRTGRGNTIYF
TGTGCCAGCAGCTCCCGGACAGGGCGCGGAAACACCATATATTTT
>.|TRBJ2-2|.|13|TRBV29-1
CSGGGVRVGELFF
TGCAGCGGGGGCGGTGTCAGGGTCGGGGAGCTGTTTTTT
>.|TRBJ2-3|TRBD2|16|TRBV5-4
CASSAGVRRGTDTQYF
TGTGCCAGCAGCGCGGGGGTCAGACGGGGCACAGATACGCAGTATTTT
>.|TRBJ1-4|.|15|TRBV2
CASSEDMGTNEKLFF
TGTGCCAGCAGTGAAGATATGGGCACCAATGAAAAACTGTTTTTT
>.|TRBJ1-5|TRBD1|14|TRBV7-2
CASSFTGAQQPQHF
TGTGCCAGCAGCTTTACAGGGGCTCAGCAGCCCCAGCATTTT
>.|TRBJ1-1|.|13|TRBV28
CASLGTTIWKAFF
TGTGCCAGCCTCGGGACAACTATTTGGAAAGCTTTCTTT
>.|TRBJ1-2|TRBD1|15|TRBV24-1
CATSDPGQGLNGYTF
TGTGCCACCAGTGATCCGGGACAGGGTTTAAATGGCTACACCTTC
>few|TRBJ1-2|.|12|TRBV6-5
CASSPGFYGYTF
TGTGCCAGCAGCCCAGGGTTTTATGGCTACACCTTC
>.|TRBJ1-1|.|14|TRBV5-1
CASSPEGSDTEAFF
TGCGCCAGCAGCCCGGAGGGAAGCGACACTGAAGCTTTCTTT
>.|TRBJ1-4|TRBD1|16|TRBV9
CASSPDRASTNEKLFF
TGTGCCAGCAGCCCGGACAGGGCCTCAACTAATGAAAAACTGTTTTTT
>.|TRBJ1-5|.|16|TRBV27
CASSLRWQISNQPQHF
TGTGCCAGCAGTTTAAGATGGCAGATTAGCAATCAGCCCCAGCATTTT
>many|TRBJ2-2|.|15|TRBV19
CASSNGGLRAGELFF
TGTGCCAGTAGTAACGGAGGGCTTCGCGCCGGGGAGCTGTTTTTT
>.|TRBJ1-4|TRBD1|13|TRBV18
CASSRGQDEKLFF
TGTGCCAGCTCACGGGGACAGGATGAAAAACTGTTTTTT
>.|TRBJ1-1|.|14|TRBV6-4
CASSDLGGITEAFF
TGTGCCAGCAGCGACTTGGGGGGGATAACTGAAGCTTTCTTT
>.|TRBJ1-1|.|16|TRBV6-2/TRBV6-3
CASSYPSGQLNTEAFF
TGTGCCAGCAGTTACCCCTCAGGACAGTTAAACACTGAAGCTTTCTTT